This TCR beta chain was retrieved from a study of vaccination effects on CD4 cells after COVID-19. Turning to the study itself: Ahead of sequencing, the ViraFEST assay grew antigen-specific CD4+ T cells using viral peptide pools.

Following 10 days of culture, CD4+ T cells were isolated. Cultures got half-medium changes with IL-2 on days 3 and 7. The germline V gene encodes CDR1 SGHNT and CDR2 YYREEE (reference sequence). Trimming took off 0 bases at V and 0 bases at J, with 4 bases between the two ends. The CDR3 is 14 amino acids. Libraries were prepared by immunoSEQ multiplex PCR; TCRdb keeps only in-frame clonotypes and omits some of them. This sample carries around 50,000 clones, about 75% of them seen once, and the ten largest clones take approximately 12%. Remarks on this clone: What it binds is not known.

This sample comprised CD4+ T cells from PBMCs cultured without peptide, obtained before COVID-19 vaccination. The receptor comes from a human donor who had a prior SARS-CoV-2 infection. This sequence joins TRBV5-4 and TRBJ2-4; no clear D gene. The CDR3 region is CASSLDLAKNIQYF. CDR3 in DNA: TGTGCCAGCAGCTTGGATCTAGCCAAAAACATTCAGTACTTC.